This is a list of T cell receptor beta chains from one sample in a study of shared clonotypes between healthy human individuals. Libraries were prepared by immunoSEQ multiplex PCR; TCRdb keeps only in-frame clonotypes and omits some of them. The sample lists more than 1 million clones, around three quarters occurring once. The sample consisted of memory CD4+ T cells from PBMCs. The receptors stem from a man aged 18 to 30 in good health. Some clones in this sample may be carry-over from other donors' samples. Both conserved end residues are part of each CDR3. D genes are given only for firm matches. Clone size is given for some rows only: seen once, a few or many times, or a class if the clone is expanded.

once TRBJ2-7 . TRBV28 CASSLRGLGSYEQYF TGTGCCAGCAGTTTACGCGGCCTTGGCTCCTACGAGCAGTACTTC
few TRBJ2-7 TRBD2 TRBV27 CASSLGGSLYEQYF TGTGCCAGCAGTTTGGGAGGGTCCCTCTACGAGCAGTACTTC
. TRBJ2-2 . TRBV4-2 CASSQGTANTGELFF TGTGCCAGCAGCCAAGGGACGGCGAACACCGGGGAGCTGTTTTTT
. TRBJ2-5 . TRBV5-1 CASRRLQETQYF TGCGCCAGCAGGCGCCTCCAAGAGACCCAGTACTTC
. TRBJ1-2 . TRBV18 CASSEGGLYGYTF TGTGCCAGCTCAGAAGGGGGGCTCTATGGCTACACCTTC
. TRBJ1-1 TRBD1 TRBV28 CASSTWGGQGALAEAFF TGTGCCAGCAGTACGTGGGGCGGACAGGGGGCGCTGGCTGAAGCTTTCTTT
. TRBJ2-1 TRBD2 TRBV11-1 CASSLAGGSSYNEQFF TGTGCCAGCAGCTTAGCGGGAGGGAGCTCCTACAATGAGCAGTTCTTC
. TRBJ1-4 TRBD1 TRBV6-6 CASSTRTGGYEKLFF TGTGCCAGCAGCACGAGGACAGGGGGTTACGAAAAACTGTTTTTT
. TRBJ2-5 TRBD1 TRBV5-1 CASSLAGQGETQYF TGCGCCAGCAGCTTGGCTGGACAGGGGGAGACCCAGTACTTC
few TRBJ1-2 TRBD1 TRBV2 CATGTAYGYTF TGTGCCACCGGGACAGCCTATGGCTACACCTTC
. TRBJ2-7 TRBD1 TRBV9 CASSERDSPYEQYF TGTGCCAGCAGCGAACGGGACAGTCCCTACGAGCAGTACTTC
. TRBJ2-7 TRBD2 TRBV7-9 CASSLGRLAGEPYEQYF TGTGCCAGCAGCTTAGGGCGACTAGCGGGAGAGCCCTACGAGCAGTACTTC
. TRBJ2-3 . TRBV5-1 CASSYETSTDTQYF TGCGCCAGCAGTTACGAAACATCCACAGATACGCAGTATTTT
once TRBJ1-2 . TRBV5-4 CASSLGQAYNYGYTF TGTGCCAGCAGCTTGGGACAGGCCTATAACTATGGCTACACCTTC
. TRBJ2-7 . TRBV5-1 CASSLISGEYEQYF TGCGCCAGCAGCTTAATATCAGGGGAATACGAGCAGTACTTC
. TRBJ2-7 . TRBV11-1 CASSRADEQYF TGTGCCAGCAGCCGAGCAGATGAGCAGTACTTC
. TRBJ2-1 TRBD2 TRBV7-3 CASSRSPSGTRNEQFF TGTGCCAGCAGCCGTTCGCCTAGCGGGACGAGGAATGAGCAGTTCTTC
. TRBJ1-3 . TRBV5-8 CASSRGTLFGNTIYF TGTGCCAGCAGTCGTGGGACCTTATTTGGAAACACCATATATTTT
. TRBJ2-5 . TRBV18 CASSSGTIRETQYF TGTGCCAGCTCATCTGGGACAATTCGAGAGACCCAGTACTTC
few TRBJ2-1 . TRBV5-1 CASSSKDNEQFF TGCGCCAGCAGTTCTAAGGACAATGAGCAGTTCTTC
. TRBJ1-5 . TRBV4-2 CASSQNRGGQPQHF TGTGCCAGCAGCCAAAACCGTGGGGGTCAGCCCCAGCATTTT
. TRBJ2-7 . TRBV5-1 CASSLNPGAYEQYF TGCGCCAGCAGCTTGAACCCAGGCGCCTACGAGCAGTACTTC
few TRBJ2-1 TRBD2 TRBV7-2 CASSLGTGGKEQFF TGTGCCAGCAGCTTAGGGACGGGAGGTAAAGAGCAGTTCTTC
. TRBJ1-5 TRBD1 TRBV5-1 CASSYAGGNQPQHF TGCGCCAGCAGCTACGCAGGGGGCAACCAGCCCCAGCATTTT
. TRBJ2-3 . TRBV29-1 CSLGSLYTDTQYF TGCAGCCTGGGCAGCCTATACACAGATACGCAGTATTTT
few TRBJ1-4 TRBD1 TRBV7-9 CASSAGQPTNEKLFF TGTGCCAGCAGTGCGGGACAGCCAACTAATGAAAAACTGTTTTTT
. TRBJ1-1 . TRBV4-1 CASSQTPRENTEAFF TGCGCCAGCAGCCAGACACCCAGGGAGAACACTGAAGCTTTCTTT
. TRBJ1-2 . TRBV29-1 CSVSAGLIYGYTF TGCAGCGTTTCGGCAGGGCTTATCTATGGCTACACCTTC
. TRBJ2-7 TRBD2 TRBV4-3 CASSQWTSGSYEQYF TGCGCCAGCAGCCAGTGGACTAGCGGTTCCTACGAGCAGTACTTC
once TRBJ2-3 . TRBV27 CASSSRFWGTLGDTQYF TGTGCCAGTAGTTCCCGGTTCTGGGGGACCCTGGGGGATACGCAGTATTTT
. TRBJ2-4 . TRBV7-2 CASSSSALAKNIQYF TGTGCCAGCAGCTCTAGCGCACTAGCCAAAAACATTCAGTACTTC
once TRBJ1-2 TRBD1 TRBV30 CAWSRDRGQGHGGYTF TGTGCCTGGAGCAGAGACAGGGGGCAGGGCCATGGTGGCTACACCTTC
. TRBJ1-1 TRBD1 TRBV27 CASTKTGTAVGTEAFF TGTGCCAGCACCAAAACCGGGACAGCGGTCGGTACTGAAGCTTTCTTT
. TRBJ2-2 . TRBV19 CASSHGTHGGGELFF TGTGCCAGTAGTCACGGGACCCACGGGGGCGGGGAGCTGTTTTTT
. TRBJ2-3 . TRBV4-1 CASSRQGLTSTDTQYF TGCGCCAGCAGCCGACAGGGACTGACTAGCACAGATACGCAGTATTTT
. TRBJ1-2 TRBD1 TRBV5-5 CASSLRGQGASNYGYTF TGTGCCAGCAGCTTACGGGGACAGGGGGCGTCTAACTATGGCTACACCTTC
. TRBJ2-1 . TRBV5-8 CASSFKYEQFF TGTGCCAGCAGCTTTAAGTATGAGCAGTTCTTC
few TRBJ2-7 . TRBV6-1 CASSGSSWIPTEQYF TGTGCCAGCAGTGGGAGTAGCTGGATCCCTACCGAGCAGTACTTC
many TRBJ1-1 . TRBV19 CASTPKGRDTEAFF TGTGCCAGTACCCCCAAAGGGAGGGACACTGAAGCTTTCTTT
few TRBJ1-4 TRBD1 TRBV2 CASSGGTGNEKLFF TGTGCCAGCAGTGGGGGGACAGGGAATGAAAAACTGTTTTTT
. TRBJ1-4 . TRBV7-9 CASSLVGAPGEKLFF TGTGCCAGCAGCTTAGTCGGAGCCCCCGGTGAAAAACTGTTTTTT
few TRBJ1-1 TRBD1 TRBV30 CAWSVLGQGSKAFF TGTGCCTGGAGTGTACTGGGACAGGGCTCCAAAGCTTTCTTT
. TRBJ1-2 . TRBV7-3 CASSPGTGYGYTF TGTGCCAGCAGCCCCGGGACGGGCTATGGCTACACCTTC
. TRBJ1-2 . TRBV4-1 CASSQVRARSKNYGYTF TGCGCCAGCAGCCAAGTTCGGGCCAGGTCAAAGAACTATGGCTACACCTTC
few TRBJ1-5 . TRBV15 CATSSGLDQPQHF TGTGCCACCAGCAGTGGTTTGGATCAGCCCCAGCATTTT
. TRBJ2-7 TRBD1 TRBV5-1 CASSFWDSSYEQYF TGCGCCAGCAGCTTTTGGGACAGTAGCTACGAGCAGTACTTC
once TRBJ2-7 TRBD1 TRBV29-1 CSVRGTGGNYEQYF TGCAGCGTCAGAGGGACAGGAGGAAACTACGAGCAGTACTTC